This is a list of T cell receptor beta chains from one sample in a study of cytomegalovirus exposure and HLA in healthy donors. The protocol was immunoSEQ multiplex PCR, while the TCRdb copy is restricted to in-frame clones and leaves out a portion. Of 75,000 to 100,000 clones in the sample, around 73% were seen once. The specimen sequenced was PBMCs. The receptors shown here come from a man in his forties in good health and CMV-seronegative. Each CDR3 is given with its conserved first and last residue. Fields, in order: D gene, V gene, CDR3 protein. D genes are given only for firm matches.

D: -
V: TRBV5-4
CDR3: CASSLTDSTDTQYF

D: TRBD2
V: TRBV5-4
CDR3: CASRKGSGGATDTQYF

D: -
V: TRBV6-5
CDR3: CASSYAGGPNYGYTF

D: -
V: TRBV7-3
CDR3: CASSLGPSNTEAFF

D: TRBD1
V: TRBV10-2
CDR3: CASSLTGGDGYTF

D: TRBD2
V: TRBV5-1
CDR3: CASRASGSTDTQYF

D: TRBD1
V: TRBV30
CDR3: CAWSGTGVRVFTEAFF

D: TRBD1
V: TRBV19
CDR3: CASSSGTGYYQPQHF

D: -
V: TRBV5-1
CDR3: CASSLGGRERNTIYF

D: TRBD1
V: TRBV28
CDR3: CASSLWQGASTDTQYF

D: -
V: TRBV29-1
CDR3: CSVLQVSGNTIYF

D: -
V: TRBV5-1
CDR3: CASSLGRVGDYGYTF